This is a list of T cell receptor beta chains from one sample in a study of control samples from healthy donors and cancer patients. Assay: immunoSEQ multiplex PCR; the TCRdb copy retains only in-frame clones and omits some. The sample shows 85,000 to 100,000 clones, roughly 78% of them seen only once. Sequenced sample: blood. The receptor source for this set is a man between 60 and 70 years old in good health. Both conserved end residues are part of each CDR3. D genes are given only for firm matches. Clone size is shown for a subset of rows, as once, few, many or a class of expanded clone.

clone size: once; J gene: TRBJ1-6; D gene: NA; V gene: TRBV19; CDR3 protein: CASSGHRGRSPLHF; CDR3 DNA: TGTGCCAGTAGTGGCCATCGGGGCCGTTCACCCCTCCACTTT
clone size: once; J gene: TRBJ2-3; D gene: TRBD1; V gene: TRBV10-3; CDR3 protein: CAIKPDREDTQYF; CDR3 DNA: TGTGCCATCAAGCCGGACAGGGAAGATACGCAGTATTTT
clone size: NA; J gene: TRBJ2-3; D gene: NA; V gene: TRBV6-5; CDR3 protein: CASSYSPADTQYF; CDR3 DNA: TGTGCCAGCAGTTACTCTCCCGCAGATACGCAGTATTTT
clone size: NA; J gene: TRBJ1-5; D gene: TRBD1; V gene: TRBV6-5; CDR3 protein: CASRGGQGTYQPQHF; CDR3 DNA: TGTGCCAGCAGAGGGGGACAGGGGACTTATCAGCCCCAGCATTTT
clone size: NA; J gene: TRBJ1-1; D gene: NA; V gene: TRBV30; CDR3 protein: CAWSVPLVKTEAFF; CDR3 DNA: TGTGCCTGGAGTGTTCCCCTCGTAAAGACTGAAGCTTTCTTT
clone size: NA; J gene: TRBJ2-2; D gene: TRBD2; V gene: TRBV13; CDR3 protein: CASSYGLAGVSGELFF; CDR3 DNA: TGTGCCAGCAGCTATGGACTAGCGGGAGTATCCGGGGAGCTGTTTTTT
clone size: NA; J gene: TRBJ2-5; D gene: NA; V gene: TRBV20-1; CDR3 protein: CSAQETQYF; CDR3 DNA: TGCAGTGCTCAAGAGACCCAGTACTTC
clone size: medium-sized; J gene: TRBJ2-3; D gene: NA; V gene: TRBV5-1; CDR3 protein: CASSLVPPEMVTDTQYF; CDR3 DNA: TGCGCCAGCAGCTTGGTGCCCCCGGAGATGGTCACAGATACGCAGTATTTT
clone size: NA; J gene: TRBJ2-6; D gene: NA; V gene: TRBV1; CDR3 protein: CTSTSRGLDPSGANVLTF; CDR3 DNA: TGCACCAGCACCAGTCGAGGGTTAGATCCCTCTGGGGCCAACGTCCTGACTTTC
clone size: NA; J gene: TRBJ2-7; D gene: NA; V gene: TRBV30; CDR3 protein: CAWSVRTVYEQYF; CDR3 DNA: TGTGCCTGGAGTGTACGAACAGTCTACGAGCAGTACTTC
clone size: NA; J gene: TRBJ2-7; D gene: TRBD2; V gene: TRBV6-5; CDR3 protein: CASSPGTNYEQYF; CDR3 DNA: TGTGCCAGCAGCCCCGGGACTAACTACGAGCAGTACTTC
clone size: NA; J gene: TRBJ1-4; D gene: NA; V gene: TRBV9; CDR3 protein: CASSGPGFPEKLFF; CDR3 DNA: TGTGCCAGCAGCGGGCCCGGATTTCCTGAAAAACTGTTTTTT
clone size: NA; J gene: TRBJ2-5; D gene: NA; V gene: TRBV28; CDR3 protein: CASSLGGTQETQYF; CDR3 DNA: TGTGCCAGCAGTTTGGGTGGGACCCAAGAGACCCAGTACTTC
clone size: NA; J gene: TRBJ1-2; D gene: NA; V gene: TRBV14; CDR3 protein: CASSQETGAYGYTF; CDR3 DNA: TGTGCCAGCAGCCAAGAAACCGGGGCGTATGGCTACACCTTC
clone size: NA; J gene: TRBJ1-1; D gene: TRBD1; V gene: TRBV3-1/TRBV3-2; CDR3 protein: CASSQDRASGTAQAFF; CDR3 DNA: TGTGCCAGCAGCCAAGATCGCGCGTCCGGGACAGCCCAGGCTTTCTTT
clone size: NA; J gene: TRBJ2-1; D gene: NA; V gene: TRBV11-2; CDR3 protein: CASSLIQGAYNEQFF; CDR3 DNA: TGTGCCAGCAGCTTAATTCAGGGCGCCTACAATGAGCAGTTCTTC
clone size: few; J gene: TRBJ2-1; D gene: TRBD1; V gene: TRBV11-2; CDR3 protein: CASSTGTAGEQFF; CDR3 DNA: TGTGCCAGCAGCACAGGGACAGCCGGGGAGCAGTTCTTC
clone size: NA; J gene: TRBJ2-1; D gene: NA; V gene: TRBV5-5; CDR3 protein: CASSSGSPSSYNEQFF; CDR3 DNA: TGTGCCAGCAGCTCCGGGTCCCCCAGCTCCTACAATGAGCAGTTCTTC
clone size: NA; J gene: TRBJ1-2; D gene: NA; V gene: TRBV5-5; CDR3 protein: CASSNTGIYGYTF; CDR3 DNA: TGTGCCAGCAGCAATACAGGGATCTATGGCTACACCTTC
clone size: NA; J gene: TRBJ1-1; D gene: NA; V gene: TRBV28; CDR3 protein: CASTPPGMNTEAFF; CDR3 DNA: TGTGCCAGCACCCCACCGGGCATGAACACTGAAGCTTTCTTT
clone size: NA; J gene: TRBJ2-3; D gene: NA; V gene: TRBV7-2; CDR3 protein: CASSYPSTDTQYF; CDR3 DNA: TGTGCCAGCAGTTACCCGAGCACAGATACGCAGTATTTT
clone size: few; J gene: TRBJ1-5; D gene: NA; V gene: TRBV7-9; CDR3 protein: CASSLSSQPQHF; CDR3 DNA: TGTGCCAGCAGCTTATCATCGCAGCCCCAGCATTTT
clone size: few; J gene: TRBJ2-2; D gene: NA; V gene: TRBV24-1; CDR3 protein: CATSDARTGELFF; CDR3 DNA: TGTGCCACCAGTGATGCCAGGACCGGGGAGCTGTTTTTT
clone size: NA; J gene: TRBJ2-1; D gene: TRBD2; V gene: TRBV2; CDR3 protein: CASRASGGYNEQFF; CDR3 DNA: TGTGCCAGCAGGGCTAGCGGGGGGTACAATGAGCAGTTCTTC
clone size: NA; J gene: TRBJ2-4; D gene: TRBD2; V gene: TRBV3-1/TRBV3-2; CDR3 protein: CASSPISGGRAKNIQYF; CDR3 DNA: TGTGCCAGCAGCCCCATTAGCGGGGGCCGAGCCAAAAACATTCAGTACTTC
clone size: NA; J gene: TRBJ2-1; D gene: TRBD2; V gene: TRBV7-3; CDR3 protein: CASSPTSGGAYEQFF; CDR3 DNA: TGTGCCAGCAGCCCGACTAGCGGGGGGGCCTATGAGCAGTTCTTC
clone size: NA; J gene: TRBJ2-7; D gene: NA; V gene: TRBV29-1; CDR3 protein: CSVGGAYEQYF; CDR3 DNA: TGCAGCGTTGGTGGTGCCTACGAGCAGTACTTC
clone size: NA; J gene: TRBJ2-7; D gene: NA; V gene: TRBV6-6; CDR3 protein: CASSWGRFYEQYF; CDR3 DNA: TGTGCCAGCAGTTGGGGACGCTTCTACGAGCAGTACTTC
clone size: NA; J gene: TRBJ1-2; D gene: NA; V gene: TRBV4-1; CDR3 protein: CASSQVPPDRHYGYTF; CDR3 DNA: TGCGCCAGCAGCCAAGTCCCACCCGACAGGCACTATGGCTACACCTTC
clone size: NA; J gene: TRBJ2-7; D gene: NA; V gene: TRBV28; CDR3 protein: CASSTDRDFSYEQYF; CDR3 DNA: TGTGCCAGCAGTACCGACCGGGACTTTTCCTACGAGCAGTACTTC
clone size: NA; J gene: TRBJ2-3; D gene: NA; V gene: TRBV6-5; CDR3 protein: CASSPLGETDTQYF; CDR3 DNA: TGTGCCAGCAGTCCCCTGGGGGAAACAGATACGCAGTATTTT
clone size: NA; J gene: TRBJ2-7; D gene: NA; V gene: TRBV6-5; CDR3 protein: CASKMSGTYEQYF; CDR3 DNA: TGTGCCAGCAAAATGTCGGGAACCTACGAGCAGTACTTC
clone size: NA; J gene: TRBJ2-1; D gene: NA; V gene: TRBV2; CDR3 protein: CASSEAYLGDNEQFF; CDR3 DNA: TGTGCCAGCAGTGAAGCTTACTTGGGGGACAATGAGCAGTTCTTC
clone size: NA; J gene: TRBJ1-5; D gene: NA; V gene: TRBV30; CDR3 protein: CAWSPDRAEPQHF; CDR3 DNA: TGTGCCTGGAGTCCTGACCGGGCGGAGCCCCAGCATTTT
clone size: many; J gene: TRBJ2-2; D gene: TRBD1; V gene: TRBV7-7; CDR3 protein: CARGTGGKGTGELFF; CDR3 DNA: TGTGCCAGAGGGACAGGGGGCAAAGGGACCGGGGAGCTGTTTTTT
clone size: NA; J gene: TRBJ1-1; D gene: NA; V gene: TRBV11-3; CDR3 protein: CASSSRSGAEAFF; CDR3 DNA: TGTGCCAGCAGCTCCCGGTCGGGAGCTGAAGCTTTCTTT
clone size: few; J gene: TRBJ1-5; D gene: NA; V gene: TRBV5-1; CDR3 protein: CASSPTVRDQPQHF; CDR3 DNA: TGCGCCAGCAGCCCGACAGTTAGAGATCAGCCCCAGCATTTT
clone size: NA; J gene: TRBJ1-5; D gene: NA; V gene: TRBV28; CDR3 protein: CVTRSGEAQHF; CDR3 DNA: TGTGTTACGAGGTCCGGCGAGGCCCAGCATTTT
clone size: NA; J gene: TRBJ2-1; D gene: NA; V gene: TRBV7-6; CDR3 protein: CASRSDESSYNEQFF; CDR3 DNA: TGTGCCAGCAGATCGGACGAGAGCTCCTACAATGAGCAGTTCTTC
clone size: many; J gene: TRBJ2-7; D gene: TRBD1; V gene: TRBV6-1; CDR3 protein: CASSEDGQGAYEQYF; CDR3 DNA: TGTGCCAGCAGTGAGGACGGACAGGGGGCCTACGAGCAGTACTTC
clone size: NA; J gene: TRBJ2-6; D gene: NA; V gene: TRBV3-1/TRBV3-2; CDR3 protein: CASSQGPLSSGANVLTF; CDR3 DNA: TGTGCCAGCAGCCAAGGACCCCTCAGCTCTGGGGCCAACGTCCTGACTTTC
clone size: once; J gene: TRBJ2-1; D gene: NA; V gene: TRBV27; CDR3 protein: CASRSPGPNEQFF; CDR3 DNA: TGTGCCAGCAGATCCCCAGGGCCCAATGAGCAGTTCTTC
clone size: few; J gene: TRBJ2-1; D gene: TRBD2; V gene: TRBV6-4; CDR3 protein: CASSDSGTSNEQFF; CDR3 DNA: TGTGCCAGCAGTGACTCCGGGACTAGCAATGAGCAGTTCTTC
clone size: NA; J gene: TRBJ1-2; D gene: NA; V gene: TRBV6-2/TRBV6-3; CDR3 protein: CASIPGGYTF; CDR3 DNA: TGTGCCAGCATCCCGGGGGGCTACACCTTC
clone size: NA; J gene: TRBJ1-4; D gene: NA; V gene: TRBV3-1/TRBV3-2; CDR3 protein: CASSQLPGPNEKLFF; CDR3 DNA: TGTGCCAGCAGCCAGTTGCCAGGTCCTAATGAAAAACTGTTTTTT
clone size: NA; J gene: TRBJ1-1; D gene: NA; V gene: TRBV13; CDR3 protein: CASSLEETPNTEAFF; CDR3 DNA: TGTGCCAGCAGCTTAGAGGAAACACCGAACACTGAAGCTTTCTTT
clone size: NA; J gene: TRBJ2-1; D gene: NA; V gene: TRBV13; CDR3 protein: CASSFEGLEQFF; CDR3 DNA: TGTGCCAGCAGCTTTGAGGGGCTTGAGCAGTTCTTC
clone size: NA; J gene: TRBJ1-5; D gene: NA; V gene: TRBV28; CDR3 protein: CASSFASLFNQPQHF; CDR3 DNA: TGTGCCAGCAGTTTTGCCTCGTTATTCAATCAGCCCCAGCATTTT
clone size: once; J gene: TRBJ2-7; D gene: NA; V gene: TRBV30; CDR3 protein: CAWNYSPVNSYEQYF; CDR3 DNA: TGTGCCTGGAATTATTCGCCCGTAAACTCCTACGAGCAGTACTTC
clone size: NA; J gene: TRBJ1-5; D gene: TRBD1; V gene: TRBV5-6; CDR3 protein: CASSAVGQGGQPQHF; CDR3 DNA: TGTGCCAGCAGCGCGGTCGGACAGGGAGGTCAGCCCCAGCATTTT
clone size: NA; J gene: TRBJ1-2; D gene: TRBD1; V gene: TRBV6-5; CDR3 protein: CASSYSYPGTGYGYTF; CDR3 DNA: TGTGCCAGCAGTTACTCGTATCCCGGGACAGGGTATGGCTACACCTTC
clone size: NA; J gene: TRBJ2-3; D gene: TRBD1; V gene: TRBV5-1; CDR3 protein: CASNEGQGRTDTQYF; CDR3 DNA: TGCGCCAGCAACGAAGGACAGGGGAGAACAGATACGCAGTATTTT
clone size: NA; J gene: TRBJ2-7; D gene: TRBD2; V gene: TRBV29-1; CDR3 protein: CSVSTGTGGSWEQYF; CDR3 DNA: TGCAGCGTTTCCACCGGGACGGGGGGTTCTTGGGAGCAGTACTTC
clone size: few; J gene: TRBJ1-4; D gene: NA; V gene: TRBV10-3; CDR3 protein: CAISEGGFATNEKLFF; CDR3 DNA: TGTGCCATCAGTGAGGGTGGCTTTGCAACTAATGAAAAACTGTTTTTT
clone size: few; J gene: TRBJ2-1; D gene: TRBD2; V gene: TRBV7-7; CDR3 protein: CASSPGTSGRGEQFF; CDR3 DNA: TGTGCTAGCAGCCCCGGGACTAGCGGGAGGGGTGAGCAGTTCTTC
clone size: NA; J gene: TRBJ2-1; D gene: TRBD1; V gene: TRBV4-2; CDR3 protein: CASSQAQPRTGYNEQFF; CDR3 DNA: TGTGCCAGCAGCCAAGCTCAACCCAGGACAGGGTACAATGAGCAGTTCTTC
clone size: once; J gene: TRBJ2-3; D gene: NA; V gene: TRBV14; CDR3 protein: CASSPTLHRDTQYF; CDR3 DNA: TGTGCCAGCAGCCCGACGCTCCACCGGGATACGCAGTATTTT
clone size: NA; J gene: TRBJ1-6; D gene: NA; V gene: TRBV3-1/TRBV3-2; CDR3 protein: CASSQDLWGAEAYNSPLHF; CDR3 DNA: TGTGCCAGCAGCCAAGATCTCTGGGGGGCCGAGGCCTATAATTCACCCCTCCACTTT
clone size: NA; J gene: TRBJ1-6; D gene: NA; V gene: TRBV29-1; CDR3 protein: CSVRKDSHNSPLHF; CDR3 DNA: TGCAGCGTTCGGAAGGACTCCCATAATTCACCCCTCCACTTT
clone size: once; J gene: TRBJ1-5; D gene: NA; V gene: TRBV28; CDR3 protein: CASSFQGSNQPQHF; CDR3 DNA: TGTGCCAGCAGTTTCCAGGGTAGCAATCAGCCCCAGCATTTT